This T cell receptor beta chain was documented in a study of early T cells in non-severe SARS-CoV-2 infection. Study-level background: Alpha and beta chains were unpaired, from unsorted whole-blood bulk RNA.

This clonotype was seen many times. What it binds is unknown. cDNA molecules, individually, were tagged with unique molecular identifiers. Each CDR3 protein gets one entry after TCRdb re-called the 5' RACE reads with MiXCR. The table shows 68,000 or so distinct CDR3 sequences, with less than 15% occurring only once. Broader study findings: Anti-spike CD8 responses were favored by VDJdb matching, which missed private and CD4 specificities.

The germline CDR1 and CDR2 sequences are SGHAT and FQNNGV. CDR3 length: 17 amino acids. V trimming: 2 bases; J trimming: 2 bases; junction bases outside the gene matches: 8. The chain is built from TRBV11-2 and TRBJ2-3; TRBD2 aligns across 9 bases. The TCR sequence derives from an adult who was a healthcare worker with PCR-confirmed SARS-CoV-2 infection or an uninfected control (not recorded which). Sequencing was carried out using whole blood. In DNA, the CDR3 is TGTGCCAGCAGCTTATCAGCTAGCGGGGCCCTCACAGATACGCAGTATTTT. Translation gives CASSLSASGALTDTQYF.